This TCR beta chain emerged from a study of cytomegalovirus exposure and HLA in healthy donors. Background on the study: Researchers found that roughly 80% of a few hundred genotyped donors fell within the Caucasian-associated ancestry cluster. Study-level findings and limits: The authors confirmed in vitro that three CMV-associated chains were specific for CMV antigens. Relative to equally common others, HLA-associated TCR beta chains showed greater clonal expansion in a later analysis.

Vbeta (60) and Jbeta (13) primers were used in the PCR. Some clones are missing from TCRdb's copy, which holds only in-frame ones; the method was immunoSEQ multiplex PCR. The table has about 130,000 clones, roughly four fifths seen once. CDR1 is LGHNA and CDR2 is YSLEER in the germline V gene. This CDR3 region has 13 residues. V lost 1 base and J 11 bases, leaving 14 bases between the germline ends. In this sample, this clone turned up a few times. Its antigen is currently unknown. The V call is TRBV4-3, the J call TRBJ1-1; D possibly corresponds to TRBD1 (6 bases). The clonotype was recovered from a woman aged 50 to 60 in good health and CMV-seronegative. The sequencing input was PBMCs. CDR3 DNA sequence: TGCGCCAGCAGCCAAGGCGGCGCAGGGGAGGCTTTCTTT. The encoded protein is CASSQGGAGEAFF.